These 19 T cell receptor beta chains were all obtained from the same sample, sequenced in a study of T cells after yellow fever vaccination. Each CDR3 protein is one row after TCRdb ran MiXCR on the 5' RACE reads. The sample lists about 130,000 distinct CDR3 sequences; approximately 8.4% were seen once. This specimen consisted of CD8+ T cells sorted from PBMCs, obtained on the day of the yellow fever booster vaccination. These receptor sequences come from a man between 18 and 35 years old who received the YFV17D yellow fever vaccine.

V usage is TRBV7-9 and J usage is TRBJ2-1; D may be TRBD2 (5 bases). V lost 1 base, J lost 3 bases, and 10 bases lay in between. CDR3 length: 15 residues. Germline V gene data show CDR1 as SEHNR and CDR2 as FQNEAQ (reference sequence). Written as DNA, the CDR3 is TGTGCCAGCAGCTTAGTAGGACTCGTCTACAATGAGCAGTTCTTC. Residues: CASSLVGLVYNEQFF.

The J gene is TRBJ2-1, the V gene TRBV5-1; 7 bases map to TRBD1. The V gene end was trimmed by 2 bases and the J gene end by 6 bases; junction bases not matched to a gene: 2. Germline V CDR1 and CDR2: SGHRS, YFSETQ. The CDR3 extends over 13 amino acids. In DNA, the CDR3 is TGCGCCAGCAGCTTCGGGACAGTCAATGAGCAGTTCTTC. Translated, it gives CASSFGTVNEQFF. Using reference TRBV5-1 and TRBJ2-1 for the parts outside the CDR3, the full variable domain is KAGVTQTPRYLIKTRGQQVTLSCSPISGHRSVSWYQQTPGQGLQFLFEYFSETQRNKGNFPGRFSGRQFSNSRSEMNVSTLELGDSALYLCASSFGTVNEQFFGPGTRLTVL.

The CDR3 is CASSGQGFYNEQFF. The CDR3 coding sequence is TGTGCCAGCTCCGGACAGGGGTTTTACAATGAGCAGTTCTTC. The gene calls are TRBV2 and TRBJ2-1; 9 bases agree with TRBD1. The germline gives CDR1 SNHLY, CDR2 FYNNEI. This CDR3 region has 14 residues. V shed 8 bases, J shed 4 bases, and the junction held 6 bases outside the gene matches. Using reference TRBV2 and TRBJ2-1 for the parts outside the CDR3, the full variable domain is EPEVTQTPSHQVTQMGQEVILRCVPISNHLYFYWYRQILGQKVEFLVSFYNNEISEKSEIFDDQFSVERPDGSNFTLKIRSTKLEDSAMYFCASSGQGFYNEQFFGPGTRLTVL.

This clonotype has more than one count but fewer than ten. The chain joins TRBV9 to TRBJ2-1; 9 nucleotides line up with TRBD2. The CDR3 is 16 residues long. Germline assignment: CDR1 SGDLS and CDR2 YYNGEE. The V and J ends lost 1 base and 5 bases, in that order; junction bases with no gene match: 7. Here the CDR3 reads CASSVPSGTRDNEQFF. The CDR3 DNA reads TGTGCCAGCAGCGTACCTAGCGGGACTCGGGACAATGAGCAGTTCTTC. Looking up the rest from reference TRBV9 and TRBJ2-1 gives the full variable domain: DSGVTQTPKHLITATGQRVTLRCSPRSGDLSVYWYQQSLDQGLQFLIQYYNGEERAKGNILERFSAQQFPDLHSELNLSSLELGDSALYFCASSVPSGTRDNEQFFGPGTRLTVL.

The sample holds a few counts of this clonotype. This CDR3 is CATSRGHRLCEDTIYF. The DNA for the CDR3 is TGTGCCACCAGCAGAGGTCACAGACTGTGTGAGGACACCATATATTTT. J is TRBJ1-3 and V is TRBV15; D uncertain. The V gene lost 1 base and the J gene lost 8 bases, with 18 bases spanning the gap. The germline CDR1 and CDR2 sequences are LNHNV and YYDKDF (reference sequence). There are 16 residues in the CDR3.

This clonotype has just a few counts. The rearrangement joins TRBV7-2 to TRBJ2-3; a weak D match, TRBD2 (7 bases). The germline CDR1 and CDR2 sequences are SGHTA and FQGNSA. This CDR3 has 16 amino acids. Trimming left V 2 bases short and J 2 bases short, with 14 bases between. The CDR3 sequence: CASSLSAGAPTDTQYF. In DNA form, the CDR3 reads TGTGCCAGCAGCTTATCGGCGGGGGCACCCACAGATACGCAGTATTTT.

This clonotype was counted only a few times. V gene TRBV4-1 combines with J gene TRBJ2-6, with no clear D. In germline, CDR1 is MGHRA, CDR2 YSYEKL. Trimming took 1 base from V and 0 from J, leaving 10 bases between them. CDR3 length equals 17 residues. The CDR3 DNA follows: TGCGCCAGCAGCCAAGGAGCGTACGGCTCTGGGGCCAACGTCCTGACTTTC. Protein product: CASSQGAYGSGANVLTF.

The chain joins TRBV12-5 to TRBJ1-2; perhaps TRBD1 as D (5 bases). Looked up from germline, CDR1 is LGHNT and CDR2 is FRNRAP. V was shortened by 4 bases and J by 5 bases, with 14 bases between the two germline ends. This CDR3 contains 14 residues. The CDR3 loop is CASGSPGTAYGYTF. Written as DNA, the CDR3 is TGTGCTAGTGGTTCTCCCGGGACGGCATATGGCTACACCTTC.

The chain joins TRBV19 to TRBJ1-5, with 7 bases identical to TRBD1. The trim removed 0 bases at V and 2 bases at J, leaving 7 bases unmatched. The CDR3 is 17 residues long. Germline CDR1 and CDR2: LNHDA and SQIVND (reference sequence). CDR3: CASSIENRGSGNQPQHF. The CDR3 nucleotides are TGTGCCAGTAGTATAGAAAACAGGGGATCGGGCAATCAGCCCCAGCATTTT.

This clonotype has ten or more counts. The genes are TRBV4-3 and TRBJ2-1, with 11 bases aligning to TRBD2. The CDR3 contains 16 residues. J lost 8 bases, V lost 0 bases, and 6 bases had no gene match. The germline V gene has CDR1 LGHNA and CDR2 YSLEER. The CDR3 region is CASSQELAGVRDEQFF. The DNA for the CDR3 is TGCGCCAGCAGCCAAGAACTAGCGGGGGTCAGGGATGAGCAGTTCTTC.

This sequence joins TRBV4-1 and TRBJ1-1; D unclear. The CDR3 runs to 13 residues. From germline, CDR1 is MGHRA and CDR2 YSYEKL. Trimming pared 6 bases from V and 1 base from J, leaving 9 bases between. CDR3 sequence reads: CASSTPGNTEAFF. The CDR3 DNA is TGCGCCAGCAGTACACCAGGGAACACTGAAGCTTTCTTT.

The table lists this clonotype with a few counts. V usage is TRBV7-8 and J usage is TRBJ2-6; D gene ambiguous. This CDR3 region has 16 residues. CDR1 and CDR2 from the germline V gene are SGHVS and FQNEAQ. V gave up 5 bases and J gave up 0 bases, with 11 bases separating them. CDR3 sequence: CASSRVVGSGANVLTF. CDR3 in DNA: TGTGCCAGCAGCCGGGTAGTGGGCTCTGGGGCCAACGTCCTGACTTTC. The full variable domain, completed using reference TRBV7-8 and TRBJ2-6, is GAGVSQSPRYKVAKRGQDVALRCDPISGHVSLFWYQQALGQGPEFLTYFQNEAQLDKSGLPSDRFFAERPEGSVSTLKIQRTQQEDSAVYLCASSRVVGSGANVLTFGAGSRLTVL.

This clonotype was picked up many times. The chain combines TRBV27 with TRBJ2-3; no reliable D call. The CDR3 is 14 amino acids. Germline V gene sequence: CDR1 MNHEY, CDR2 SMNVEV (reference sequence). V dropped 2 bases and J dropped 3 bases, with 9 bases sitting between them. CDR3 loop: CASSLGPSTDTQYF. The DNA of the CDR3 is TGTGCCAGCAGTTTAGGGCCTTCGACAGATACGCAGTATTTT.

V and J are TRBV7-8 and TRBJ2-7, with D possibly being TRBD1 or TRBD2 (5 bases each). This CDR3 has 15 amino acids. Germline CDR1 is SGHVS and CDR2 is FQNEAQ. Trimming removed 4 bases at V and 4 bases at J, with 17 bases between. The DNA of the CDR3 is TGTGCCAGCAGCTCAGACGACGGGGCATGGTACGAGCAGTACTTC. It encodes CASSSDDGAWYEQYF.

V gene TRBV2 combines with J gene TRBJ2-7; unclear D gene. CDR1 is SNHLY and CDR2 is FYNNEI in the germline V gene. Trimming removed 8 bases from V and 2 bases from J, with 4 bases in between. The CDR3 length is 10 residues. The chain's CDR3 is CASRTYEQYF. CDR3 coding DNA: TGTGCCAGCCGGACCTACGAGCAGTACTTC.

This clonotype was found many times. The chain couples TRBV3-1 to TRBJ2-3; 7 nucleotides match TRBD2. V trimming: 5 bases; J trimming: 2 bases; junction bases outside the gene matches: 16. There are 18 residues in the CDR3. Germline V lookup: CDR1 LGHDT, CDR2 YNNKEL (reference sequence). This chain's CDR3 is CASSGFGGEGSPTDTQYF. The CDR3 nucleotides read TGTGCCAGCAGCGGGTTTGGTGGGGAGGGATCACCCACAGATACGCAGTATTTT.

V gene TRBV21-1 combines with J gene TRBJ1-5; TRBD1, the table's D call, was not compared with the DNA. TRBV21-1 is a pseudogene. The CDR3 is made up of 17 amino acids. The CDR3 region is CASSKAPYGGRGQPQHF. CDR3 coding DNA: TGTGCCAGCAGCAAAGCGCCATACGGGGGGCGAGGCCAGCCCCAGCATTTT.

J is TRBJ1-4 and V is TRBV7-9; the D is unclear. This CDR3 region has 14 residues. V shed 6 bases and J shed 6 bases, with 14 bases lying between them. Germline CDR1 SEHNR, CDR2 FQNEAQ (reference sequence). In DNA, the CDR3 is TGTGCCAGCAGGCAACGGGAGTCTGATGAAAAACTGTTTTTT. It is translated as CASRQRESDEKLFF.

This clonotype was detected only a few times. The genes are TRBV12-3 or TRBV12-4 and TRBJ2-7, with TRBD1 matching 9 bases. There are 14 residues in the CDR3. V dropped 6 bases and J dropped 2; count of bases not matched to a gene: 5. CDR3 residues: CASRPGQGPYEQYF. The CDR3 DNA reads as TGTGCCAGCAGACCGGGACAGGGACCCTACGAGCAGTACTTC.